This is a list of T cell receptor beta chains from one sample in a study of tumor-infiltrating lymphocytes in primary liver carcinoma. TCRdb called the multiplex PCR reads again in MiXCR, with one record for every CDR3 protein. Altogether over 100,000 distinct CDR3 sequences are present, roughly 70% being singletons, with the ten largest covering 7.5% to 10%. The sample consisted of tumor-adjacent normal liver tissue. The receptors originated from a woman aged 55-69 years with primary liver carcinoma and hepatitis B virus infection. Both conserved end residues are trimmed from each CDR3. Fields, in order: D gene, V gene, CDR3 protein. A D gene is named only where the DNA matches it firmly.

D gene: TRBD1
V gene: TRBV6-2/TRBV6-3
CDR3 protein: ASTGRVGRGDTEAF

D gene: -
V gene: TRBV13
CDR3 protein: TSSNRAGELF

D gene: -
V gene: TRBV7-9
CDR3 protein: ASTLARGVGTQY

D gene: -
V gene: TRBV29-1
CDR3 protein: SVEDSATNEQY

D gene: -
V gene: TRBV29-1
CDR3 protein: SVLTFTAPYEQY

D gene: TRBD1
V gene: TRBV11-2
CDR3 protein: ASGFDRANTGVLF

D gene: -
V gene: TRBV11-2
CDR3 protein: ASSLDLTGSDDEQF

D gene: -
V gene: TRBV6-2/TRBV6-3
CDR3 protein: ASRGHGTNYGYT

D gene: -
V gene: TRBV15
CDR3 protein: ATAPKGDVTDTQY

D gene: -
V gene: TRBV12-3/TRBV12-4
CDR3 protein: ASSSMGGGEKLF

D gene: -
V gene: TRBV6-5
CDR3 protein: ANSYGGGNGYT

D gene: TRBD2
V gene: TRBV4-1
CDR3 protein: ASSQGGGAGGRASRELITQY

D gene: TRBD1
V gene: TRBV5-6
CDR3 protein: ASSHEGARHEKLF

D gene: -
V gene: TRBV6-5
CDR3 protein: ASSRDINTEAF

D gene: TRBD1
V gene: TRBV11-2
CDR3 protein: ASSLIHGQGYKGEQF

D gene: -
V gene: TRBV10-3
CDR3 protein: AISESGDTYYEQY